This T cell receptor beta chain was sequenced in a study of sequential checkpoint blockade in melanoma (dated by TCRdb to the late 2010s). Regarding the research as a whole: In a 1:1 randomization, patients received either first-line nivolumab then ipilimumab (arm A) or ipilimumab then nivolumab (arm B). DNA from roughly 90 melanoma tumor samples collected before treatment underwent TCRbeta immunosequencing. The same lesion was the source of approximately 81% of the matched pre- and post-treatment tumor biopsy pairs. Maintenance nivolumab came after both trial sequences. Matched tumor biopsies were taken from over 20 patients before treatment and at week 13, after single-agent nivolumab (arm A) or ipilimumab (arm B).

In light of the paper, this sample's treatment or condition label describes: randomized to nivolumab then ipilimumab (arm A) or the reverse (arm B). None of the patients in the trial had previously been given DNA-damaging chemotherapy. Samples came from patients with melanoma in CheckMate 064, a randomized, open-label phase II trial of sequential checkpoint blockade. Genomic DNA from formalin-fixed paraffin-embedded (FFPE) tissue samples was used for tumor TCR sequencing. Overall study outcomes, separate from this receptor: Tumor T-cell fraction and clonality were found to correlate with PD-L1 staining and CD8+ T-cell counts but not with mutational load. Among patients in the nivolumab-first arm (arm A), tumor TIL clonality before treatment was associated with response (P = .04). The response-prediction model combining TCR metrics and mutation burden needs validation in larger, independent patient cohorts. Within-arm analyses of tumor T-cell fraction were constrained by small sample sizes and reduced statistical power. Patients whose tumor T-cell fraction and clonality increased by week 13 were about 30 times more likely to achieve clinical benefit.

A note on this clone: The target of this receptor is not known. It has no much larger one-base neighbor in the sample; base qualities were not kept.

TCRbeta CDR3 regions were immunosequenced from genomic DNA with the immunoSEQ Assay. Prior to high-throughput sequencing, genomic DNA was amplified by bias-controlled multiplex PCR. Concerning the study's data processing: To quantify the absolute abundance of each unique TCRbeta CDR3 region, the sequences were collapsed and filtered. Clonality, defined as 1 minus Pielou's evenness, was calculated using only productive rearrangements. To compute tumor T-cell fraction, TCRbeta template counts were normalized to usable DNA, with usable DNA estimated from several housekeeping genes. A previously published method was used to identify clones with significantly greater frequencies in on-treatment samples than in baseline samples. TCRdb obtained this table from immuneACCESS and retained in-frame rearrangements with V and J assigned. These tables miss some clones; where compared with another copy, unresolved V genes account for less than half of the shortfall, and the remainder is unexplained. From that table come the V and J calls and clone size; the DNA was used to work out D and trimming. The sample includes 10,000 to 15,000 clones, with 21% observed a single time. 5% to 7.5% of the sample is held by the ten biggest clonotypes.

The receptor was derived from a human donor with melanoma. The sequencing used tumor tissue (inferred from file names), collected from a patient given nivolumab and ipilimumab in sequence.

The nucleotide sequence is given as TGTGCCAGCTCACCGTGGACAGGGGGCGAGCAGTACTTC. This codes for CASSPWTGGEQYF. The sequence links TRBV18 to TRBJ2-7; TRBD1 agrees with 10 junctional bases. The CDR3 runs 13 residues from the cysteine to the phenylalanine. CDR3 DNA is the only sequence kept; it has 39 bases, read in frame from the first base. V lost 3 bases and J lost 6 bases, and the count of bases not matched to a germline gene is 2. The germline V gene supplies CDR1 KGHSH and CDR2 LQKENI.